This T cell receptor beta chain was observed in a study of cytomegalovirus exposure and HLA in healthy donors. Study outcomes and limitations: The majority of CMV-associated TCR beta chains were reported as apparently HLA-restricted in a later analysis. Researchers counted around 170 TCR beta chains as cytomegalovirus-associated.

Turning to this clone: Its specificity is unknown.

The PCR was carried out with 60 Vbeta primers and 13 Jbeta primers. Assay: immunoSEQ multiplex PCR; the TCRdb copy retains only in-frame clones and omits some. This table has 250,000 or so clones, roughly 84% appearing once. The CDR3 is made up of 16 amino acids. Per the germline V gene, CDR1 is SEHNR and CDR2 is FQNEAQ (reference sequence). V lost 1 base to trimming and J lost 3 bases, with 13 bases between them. This TCR derives from a human donor in good health. The chain is built from TRBV7-9 and TRBJ1-5; maybe TRBD1 (6 bases). Sequenced input: PBMCs. The CDR3 DNA sequence: TGTGCCAGCAGCTTAGTATCGGGGGGCAACAATCAGCCCCAGCATTTT. This sequence encodes CASSLVSGGNNQPQHF.